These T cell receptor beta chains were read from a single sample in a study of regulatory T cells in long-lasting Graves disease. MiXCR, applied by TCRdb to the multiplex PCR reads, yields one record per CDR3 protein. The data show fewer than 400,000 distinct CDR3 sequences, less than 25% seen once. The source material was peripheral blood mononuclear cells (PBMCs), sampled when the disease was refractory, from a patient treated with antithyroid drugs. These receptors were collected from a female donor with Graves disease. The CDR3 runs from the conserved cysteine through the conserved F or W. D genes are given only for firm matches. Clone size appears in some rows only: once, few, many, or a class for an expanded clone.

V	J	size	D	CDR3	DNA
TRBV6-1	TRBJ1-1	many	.	CASSRGPTRSRRGGHMNTEAFF	TGTGCCAGCAGCCGCGGACCGACCCGATCACGAAGGGGGGGGCACATGAACACTGAAGCTTTCTTT
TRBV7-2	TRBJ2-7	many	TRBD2	CASSLGTSGRTSYEQYF	TGTGCCAGCAGCTTAGGGACTAGCGGGAGGACTTCCTACGAGCAGTACTTC
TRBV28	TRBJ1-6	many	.	CASRPPTGQGSPLHF	TGTGCCAGCAGACCTCCTACAGGGCAGGGTTCACCCCTCCACTTT
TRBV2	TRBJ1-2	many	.	CASSEAAYGYTF	TGTGCCAGCAGTGAAGCGGCATATGGCTACACCTTC
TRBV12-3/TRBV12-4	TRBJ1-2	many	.	CASSLSVGATGGYTF	TGTGCCAGCAGTTTGTCAGTCGGTGCGACCGGGGGCTACACCTTC
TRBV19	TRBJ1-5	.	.	CASSALGSGLGNQPQHF	TGTGCCAGTAGCGCCCTGGGGAGCGGGTTGGGCAATCAGCCCCAGCATTTT
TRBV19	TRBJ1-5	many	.	CASSIEGRTNQPQHF	TGTGCCAGTAGTATAGAAGGACGCACGAATCAGCCCCAGCATTTT
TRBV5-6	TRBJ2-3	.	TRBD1	CASSSTDRGDTQYF	TGTGCCAGCAGCTCGACGGACAGGGGAGATACGCAGTATTTT
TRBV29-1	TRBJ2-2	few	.	CSVRPGTGELFF	TGCAGCGTGCGGCCTGGCACCGGGGAGCTGTTTTTT
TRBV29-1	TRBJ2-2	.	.	CSVEGGVNTGELFF	TGCAGCGTTGAAGGGGGGGTTAACACCGGGGAGCTGTTTTTT
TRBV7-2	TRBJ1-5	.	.	CASSLEVGVRQPQHF	TGTGCCAGCAGCTTAGAGGTAGGGGTTAGGCAGCCCCAGCATTTT
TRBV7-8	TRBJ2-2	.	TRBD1	CASSSDRGFAGELFF	TGTGCCAGCAGCTCTGACAGGGGCTTCGCCGGGGAGCTGTTTTTT
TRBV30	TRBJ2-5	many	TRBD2	CAWTTTSGRALGETQYF	TGTGCCTGGACCACGACTAGCGGGAGGGCCTTAGGAGAGACCCAGTACTTC
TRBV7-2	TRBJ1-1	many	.	CASSFFREDTEAFF	TGTGCCAGCAGCTTTTTCAGGGAGGACACTGAAGCTTTCTTT
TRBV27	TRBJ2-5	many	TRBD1	CASSLSGDRPKTQYF	TGTGCCAGCAGTTTATCAGGGGACAGGCCCAAGACCCAGTACTTC
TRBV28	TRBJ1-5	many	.	CASKRDYSNQPQHF	TGTGCCAGCAAACGCGACTATAGCAATCAGCCCCAGCATTTT
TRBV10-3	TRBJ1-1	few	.	CAIRSSQGTEAFF	TGTGCCATCCGTAGCTCCCAGGGCACTGAAGCTTTCTTT
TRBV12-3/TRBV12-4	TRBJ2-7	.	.	CASSPFPGSSGEQYF	TGTGCCAGCAGCCCTTTCCCAGGCTCCAGCGGCGAGCAGTACTTC
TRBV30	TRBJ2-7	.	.	CAWRILGPEQYF	TGTGCCTGGAGGATTCTTGGCCCGGAGCAGTACTTC
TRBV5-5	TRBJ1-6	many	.	CASSLGIPLINSPLHF	TGTGCCAGCAGCTTGGGAATCCCCCTCATTAATTCACCCCTCCACTTT
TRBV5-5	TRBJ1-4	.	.	CASSWGGFLNEKLFF	TGTGCCAGCAGCTGGGGCGGGTTCCTTAATGAAAAACTGTTTTTT
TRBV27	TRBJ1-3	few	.	CASSLGGHSGNTIYF	TGTGCCAGCAGTTTGGGGGGACACTCTGGAAACACCATATATTTT
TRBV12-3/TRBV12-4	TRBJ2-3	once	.	CASRYLGSPADTQYF	TGTGCCAGCAGATACCTTGGCTCACCTGCGGATACGCAGTATTTT
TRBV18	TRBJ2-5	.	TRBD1	CASSPLGTAKTQYF	TGTGCCAGCTCACCTTTGGGGACAGCAAAGACCCAGTACTTC
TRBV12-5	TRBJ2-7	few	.	CASARAASYEQYF	TGTGCTAGTGCGCGTGCCGCTTCCTACGAGCAGTACTTC
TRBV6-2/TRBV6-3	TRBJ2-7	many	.	CASSYRNWRHVEQYF	TGTGCCAGCAGTTACCGCAATTGGAGGCACGTCGAGCAGTACTTC
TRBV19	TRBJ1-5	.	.	CASTPGRFLHF	TGTGCCAGTACCCCGGGACGGTTTCTGCATTTT
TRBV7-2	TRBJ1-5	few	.	CASSISGRSEGPQHF	TGTGCCAGCAGCATATCAGGCAGGAGTGAAGGGCCCCAGCATTTT
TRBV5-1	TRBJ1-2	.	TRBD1	CASSIEPGGTYGYTF	TGCGCCAGCTCGATAGAACCAGGGGGCACCTATGGCTACACCTTC
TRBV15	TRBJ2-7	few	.	CATSRDPKYEQYF	TGTGCCACCAGCAGAGATCCCAAATACGAGCAGTACTTC
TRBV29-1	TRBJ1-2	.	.	CSVGGNPYGYTF	TGCAGCGTTGGCGGCAACCCCTATGGCTACACCTTC